This TCR beta chain was captured in a study of response to subunit inactivated influenza vaccine. Study results and limitations: It was suggested by the authors that few new T cells are recruited by each seasonal influenza vaccination.

V shed 6 bases and J shed 5 bases, with 16 bases lying between them. This CDR3 region has 15 residues. This clonotype was counted at least ten times. As yet, its antigen is unknown. Using its own MiXCR run on the RT-PCR reads, TCRdb lists one record per CDR3 protein. Counted here are 540,000 or so distinct CDR3 sequences, roughly 13% occurring once; the ten biggest clones make up around 12%. The source was PBMCs from blood, collected about 40 days after vaccination. The chain couples TRBV12-3 or TRBV12-4 to TRBJ2-2; D gene ambiguous. This receptor was identified in a man aged 45-65 years who received an inactivated influenza vaccine. CDR3 sequence: CASSLSGRVTGELFF. As DNA, the CDR3 is TGTGCCAGCAGCTTATCGGGCCGAGTGACCGGGGAGCTGTTTTTT.